Below, 26 T cell receptor beta chains from the same sample are listed, as sequenced in a study of T cell repertoires in cytomegalovirus infection. TCRdb re-called the reads with MiXCR, one entry per CDR3 protein. The sample holds approximately 910,000 distinct CDR3 sequences, less than 40% seen once. What these receptors recognize is not known. The sample here was cultured CD8+ T cells from PBMCs, taken from culture after CMV antigen stimulation. Source of these receptors: a human donor in good health (CMV status not recorded). Some clones in this sample may be carry-over from other donors' samples.

The genes are TRBV6-2 or TRBV6-3 and TRBJ1-6; 9 bases map to TRBD1. The CDR3 runs to 14 residues. The ends lost 8 bases at V and 8 bases at J; junction bases unmatched: 7. Germline values: CDR1 MNHEY, CDR2 SVGEGT. The chain's CDR3 is CASARTGVDSPLHF. Written as DNA, the CDR3 is TGTGCCAGCGCTCGGACAGGGGTAGATTCACCCCTCCACTTT.

The table lists this clonotype with a few counts. The chain joins TRBV27 to TRBJ2-1, with 13 bases aligning to TRBD2. V lost 3 bases and J lost 0; bases outside the gene matches: 5. The CDR3 has 18 residues. Germline lookup yields CDR1 MNHEY and CDR2 SMNVEV (reference sequence). CDR3: CASSFVLAGGSSYNEQFF. As DNA, the CDR3 is TGTGCCAGCAGTTTCGTACTAGCGGGGGGGAGCTCCTACAATGAGCAGTTCTTC.

This clonotype was found a few times. The V gene is TRBV7-9, the J gene TRBJ2-1; D uncertain. CDR1 and CDR2 from the germline V gene are SEHNR and FQNEAQ (reference sequence). The CDR3 loop spans 15 amino acids. Trimming removed 2 bases from V and 0 bases from J, with 8 bases in between. This chain's CDR3 is CASSLNTYSYNEQFF. The CDR3 nucleotides read TGTGCCAGCAGCTTAAACACCTACTCCTACAATGAGCAGTTCTTC.

This clonotype was picked up a small number of times. This chain links TRBV13 with TRBJ1-2; a possible D gene is TRBD1 (5 bases). This CDR3 comprises 13 residues. Germline V gene data show CDR1 as PRHDT and CDR2 as FYEKMQ (reference sequence). The V gene lost 4 bases and the J gene lost 7 bases, with 13 bases spanning the gap. The CDR3 loop is CASSSGGGIGYTF. Here the CDR3 DNA reads TGTGCCAGCAGCTCCGGTGGGGGTATTGGCTACACCTTC.

This chain connects TRBV5-6 to TRBJ2-7, with TRBD1 matching 9 bases. CDR1 SGHDT and CDR2 YYEEEE come from the germline V gene. The CDR3 contains 15 residues. After removal of 4 bases from V and 2 bases from J, the junction contained 7 bases not matched to a gene. In nucleotides, the CDR3 is TGTGCCAGCAGCCCTGCCCGGACAGGGGCCTACGAGCAGTACTTC. The encoded protein is CASSPARTGAYEQYF.

The chain joins TRBV6-1 to TRBJ2-3; perhaps D is TRBD1 or TRBD2 (6 bases each). CDR1 is MNHNS and CDR2 is SASEGT in the germline V gene. This CDR3 comprises 16 residues. V lost 2 bases and J 4 bases, leaving 16 bases between the germline ends. The CDR3 here is CASSEPGAWGPDTQYF. CDR3 nucleotide sequence: TGTGCCAGCAGTGAACCGGGGGCGTGGGGGCCAGATACGCAGTATTTT.

The CDR3 DNA follows: TGTGCCAGCAGGCCGGGACAGGGGATTTCTGAAGCTTTCTTT. Residues: CASRPGQGISEAFF. The chain uses TRBV12-3 or TRBV12-4 and TRBJ1-1; 10 bases fit TRBD1. The CDR3 contains 14 residues. With V trimmed by 6 bases and J by 6 bases, 7 bases remained unmatched.

This clonotype was seen a few times. The chain carries TRBV28 and TRBJ2-1, with 8 bases matching TRBD2. The CDR3 is 15 amino acids. The J segment lost 0 bases and the V segment lost 10 bases, leaving 8 bases of the junction unmatched. CDR1 is MDHEN and CDR2 is SYDVKM in the germline V gene. DNA for the CDR3: TGTGCCACCTTTAAGCGGGGGAACTCCTACAATGAGCAGTTCTTC. Translation gives CATFKRGNSYNEQFF.

The rearrangement uses TRBV27 and TRBJ1-1, with D hard to call. The CDR3 sequence is 16 residues long. V lost 6 bases and J lost 3, with 20 bases in between. Germline values: CDR1 MNHEY, CDR2 SMNVEV (reference sequence). This CDR3 reads CASRPSAGIEDTEAFF. The DNA of the CDR3 is TGTGCCAGCAGACCGTCAGCGGGGATCGAGGACACTGAAGCTTTCTTT.

The genes are TRBV27 and TRBJ1-6, with D tentatively TRBD1 (5 bases). With 3 bases removed from V and 10 bases from J, the gap between germline ends came to 10 bases. Per the germline V gene, CDR1 is MNHEY and CDR2 is SMNVEV (reference sequence). CDR3 size: 13 residues. CDR3 DNA sequence: TGTGCCAGCAGTTTGTTAGGGGACTCACCCCTCCACTTT. Encoded protein: CASSLLGDSPLHF.

This clonotype was seen more than once but under ten times. The J gene is TRBJ2-7, the V gene TRBV10-2; D may be TRBD1 or TRBD2 (5 bases each). Germline V gene data show CDR1 as WSHSY and CDR2 as SAAADI. The length of the CDR3 is 13 residues. V lost 6 bases and J 5 bases, leaving 14 bases between the germline ends. Here the CDR3 reads CASRTGTEDEQYV. DNA of the CDR3: TGCGCCAGCAGGACCGGGACCGAAGACGAGCAGTACGTC.

This clonotype was recorded a few times. The DNA for the CDR3 is TGTGCCAGCAGCCACTTAGGTGTGGAGCAGTACTTC. Its protein is CASSHLGVEQYF. This rearrangement joins TRBV7-6 to TRBJ2-7; D gene ambiguous. CDR3 length equals 12 residues. Germline V gene sequence: CDR1 SGHVS, CDR2 FNYEAQ. Trimming left V 5 bases short and J 7 bases short, with 12 bases between.

In its sample, this clonotype was seen many times. This chain connects TRBV12-3 or TRBV12-4 to TRBJ1-4; D may be TRBD1 (6 bases). The CDR3 contains 14 residues. Trimming cost V 6 bases and J 10 bases, with 18 bases left between them. CDR3 coding DNA: TGTGCCAGCAGCCTAGGGGGGCCCCGGGGAAAACTGTTTTTT. Protein sequence: CASSLGGPRGKLFF.

This clonotype occurred a few times. The chain couples TRBV6-5 to TRBJ1-5; 8 nucleotides line up with TRBD1. V lost 7 bases and J lost 4; bases outside the gene matches: 9. The germline CDR1 and CDR2 sequences are MNHEY and SVGAGI. The CDR3 is 15 amino acids. CDR3 sequence: CASKKGQGLNQPQHF. CDR3 bases: TGTGCCAGCAAAAAAGGACAGGGCTTGAATCAGCCCCAGCATTTT.

A few counts support this clonotype. This chain links TRBV27 with TRBJ2-7; D ambiguous. The ends were cut back, 4 bases at V and 3 bases at J, with 10 bases in the middle. The length of the CDR3 is 13 residues. Germline CDR1 and CDR2: MNHEY and SMNVEV (reference sequence). CDR3 DNA sequence: TGTGCCAGCAGTTCTGGACCCTACTACGAGCAGTACGTC. Its protein is CASSSGPYYEQYV.

The chain couples TRBV15 to TRBJ2-3, with 7 positions matching TRBD1. Per the germline V gene, CDR1 is LNHNV and CDR2 is YYDKDF (reference sequence). This CDR3 spans 17 amino acids. The junction had 10 bases not matched to a gene; V was cut back by 4 bases and J by 0 bases. The CDR3: CATSMYGTDSSTDTQYF. DNA of the CDR3: TGTGCCACCAGCATGTACGGGACAGACTCTAGCACAGATACGCAGTATTTT. Complete variable domain (other parts from reference TRBV15 and TRBJ2-3): DAMVIQNPRYQVTQFGKPVTLSCSQTLNHNVMYWYQQKSSQAPKLLFHYYDKDFNNEADTPDNFQSRRPNTSFCFLDIRSPGLGDTAMYLCATSMYGTDSSTDTQYFGPGTRLTVL.

The chain is built from TRBV12-3 or TRBV12-4 and TRBJ2-7, with D possibly TRBD1 on 5 matching bases. Trimming took 10 bases from V and 5 from J, leaving 18 bases between them. This CDR3 contains 13 residues. CDR3 region: CATSQTLGDEQYF. CDR3 DNA sequence: TGTGCCACCTCTCAGACTCTAGGGGACGAGCAGTACTTC.

At least ten counts were recorded for this clonotype. The rearrangement joins TRBV7-2 to TRBJ2-5; TRBD2 matches at 10 bases. CDR3 length: 17 amino acids. V lost 2 bases and J lost 4; bases outside the gene matches: 10. Per germline, CDR1 SGHTA and CDR2 FQGNSA. The CDR3 coding sequence is TGTGCCAGCAGCTTACCCCCGGGACTAGCGATCGTAGAGACCCAGTACTTC. Translated, it gives CASSLPPGLAIVETQYF.

This clonotype turned up a few times. The chain couples TRBV2 to TRBJ2-1, with D possibly matching TRBD2 (5 bases). Germline V CDR1 and CDR2: SNHLY, FYNNEI. There are 14 residues in the CDR3. Between the trimmed V and J ends, which lost 6 bases and 9 bases, there was a span of 18 bases. The CDR3 loop reads CASSSGSAPLEQFF. The CDR3 bases are TGTGCCAGCAGCTCGGGGTCCGCCCCTCTTGAGCAGTTCTTC.

The sample holds a few counts of this clonotype. The genes are TRBV14 and TRBJ1-2, with D uncertain. The length of the CDR3 is 16 residues. V lost 5 bases to trimming and J lost 5 bases, with 21 bases between them. Germline V gene sequence: CDR1 SGHDN, CDR2 FVKESK. The CDR3 region is CASSFFVSPAEYGYTF. The CDR3 DNA is TGTGCCAGCAGCTTCTTCGTATCCCCCGCCGAATATGGCTACACCTTC.

This clonotype has just one count. The chain employs TRBV20-1 and TRBJ2-4, with a tentative D call TRBD2 (5 bases). Germline assignment: CDR1 DFQATT and CDR2 SNEGSKA (reference sequence). Trimming took 2 bases from V and 1 from J, leaving 12 bases between them. The CDR3 covers 15 residues. The CDR3 loop is CSARTSWDAKNIQYF. DNA of the CDR3: TGCAGTGCTAGAACTAGTTGGGATGCCAAAAACATTCAGTACTTC.

The J gene is TRBJ2-6, the V gene TRBV7-9; 8 nucleotides line up with TRBD1. Trimming removed 4 bases from V and 0 bases from J; junction bases left unmatched: 11. From germline, CDR1 is SEHNR and CDR2 FQNEAQ (reference sequence). This CDR3 has 19 residues. CDR3 sequence: CASSSTPGQVLSGANVLTF. The CDR3 bases are TGTGCCAGCAGCTCGACCCCGGGACAGGTACTCTCTGGGGCCAACGTCCTGACTTTC.

The V and J genes are TRBV18 and TRBJ1-2; TRBD1 agrees at 7 bases. The CDR3 has 14 residues. J gave up 5 bases and V 2 bases, and 5 bases lay outside the gene matches. Germline loops: CDR1 KGHSH, CDR2 LQKENI. This chain's CDR3 is CASSPTGEMYGYTF. As DNA, the CDR3 is TGTGCCAGCTCACCAACAGGGGAAATGTATGGCTACACCTTC.

This chain uses TRBV7-6 with TRBJ2-5; D not resolved. The V end was cut by 1 base, the J end by 5 bases, with 17 bases between. The CDR3 length is 16 residues. Germline V gene sequence: CDR1 SGHVS, CDR2 FNYEAQ. This chain's CDR3 is CASSLGSFELSETQYF. CDR3 bases: TGTGCCAGCAGCTTAGGATCGTTCGAGCTCTCGGAGACCCAGTACTTC.

With respect to this clonotype: Since a much larger clone is just one base distant, this may be a read error. V and J are TRBV7-9 and TRBJ2-3, with 7 bases identical to TRBD2. CDR1 is SEHNR, CDR2 FQNEAQ, per germline (reference sequence). This CDR3 has 16 amino acids. CDR3 amino acids: CVTLRRGDHPTDTQYF. The DNA for the CDR3 is TGTGTCACCCTACGCCGGGGGGACCATCCCACAGATACGCAGTATTTT.

This sequence joins TRBV12-3 or TRBV12-4 and TRBJ1-1; D possibly corresponds to TRBD1 (6 bases). The ends were cut back, 6 bases at V and 4 bases at J, with 18 bases in the middle. The CDR3 extends over 15 amino acids. The CDR3 loop reads CASSRHTGASTEAFF. The CDR3 DNA reads as TGTGCCAGCAGCCGCCATACGGGGGCGAGCACTGAAGCTTTCTTT.